This record looks at one T cell receptor (beta chain) sequence and its context. The antigen remains undetermined. Data came from immunoSEQ multiplex PCR; TCRdb stores just in-frame clones and leaves some out. The data hold 150,000 or so clones, with about nine tenths observed a single time. The CDR3 length is 17 residues. V lost 4 bases and J lost 2, with 18 bases in between. Germline CDR1 reads MNHEY; CDR2 reads SVGEGT. This sample was taken from a study of T cell responses to AZD1222 COVID-19 vaccine. Study-level results: Without day 14 samples, only post-peak T cell repertoires were studied. Donors were chiefly white British, with a greater number of females, and clonal diversity was perhaps underestimated. Nearly half of the spike-specific TCRs reportedly recognize variant regions that carry no mutations.

The sample was peripheral blood, taken on day 0 of AZD1222 vaccination. The V and J genes are TRBV6-2 or TRBV6-3 and TRBJ2-1; D unclear. The TCR originated in an adult in good health. CDR3 nucleotides: TGTGCCAGCAGTTTGACCCCGATAGGTCTCGCCTACAATGAGCAGTTCTTC. Its protein is CASSLTPIGLAYNEQFF.